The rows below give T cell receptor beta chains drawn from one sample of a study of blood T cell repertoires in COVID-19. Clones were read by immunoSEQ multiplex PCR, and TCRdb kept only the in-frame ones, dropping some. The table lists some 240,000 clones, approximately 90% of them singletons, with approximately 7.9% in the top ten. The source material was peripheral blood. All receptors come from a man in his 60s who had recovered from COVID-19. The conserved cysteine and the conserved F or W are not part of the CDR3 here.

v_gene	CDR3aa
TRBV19	ASSSDRAIYNSPLH
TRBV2	ASSGLLPGSYEQY
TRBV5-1	ASSLVGTPGLGQETQY
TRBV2	ASSAQQAEETQY
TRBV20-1	SASMDRPYTDTQY
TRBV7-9	ASSSTTLAKNIQY
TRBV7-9	ASSPPAPGSSAQY
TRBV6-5	ASRRGSGYT
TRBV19	ASKGIQRGGYNEQF
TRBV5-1	ASSTTSHYSSSYNSPLH
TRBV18	ASSPGQGGGYEQY
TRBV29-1	SVPAQGGNTEAF
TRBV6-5	ASSYRTGGQPQH
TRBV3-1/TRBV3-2	ASSQWTGGNTEAF
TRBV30	AWTAWVPGTADTQY
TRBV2	ASSRVGWGYT
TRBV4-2	ASSQDLGRGDGYT
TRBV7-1	ASSSVRRDKSGRTSWSGVEKLF
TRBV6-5	ASLGTGVTENIQY
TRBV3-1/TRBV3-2	ATSGTRSGELF
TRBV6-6	ASSYGQGFDQPQH
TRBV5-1	ASSFGGARVTEAF
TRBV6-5	ASRPPGGGNTIY
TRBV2	ADGQGYEQY
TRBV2	ASSVRQGNYNEQF
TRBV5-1	ASSLVPGTSGGGEQF